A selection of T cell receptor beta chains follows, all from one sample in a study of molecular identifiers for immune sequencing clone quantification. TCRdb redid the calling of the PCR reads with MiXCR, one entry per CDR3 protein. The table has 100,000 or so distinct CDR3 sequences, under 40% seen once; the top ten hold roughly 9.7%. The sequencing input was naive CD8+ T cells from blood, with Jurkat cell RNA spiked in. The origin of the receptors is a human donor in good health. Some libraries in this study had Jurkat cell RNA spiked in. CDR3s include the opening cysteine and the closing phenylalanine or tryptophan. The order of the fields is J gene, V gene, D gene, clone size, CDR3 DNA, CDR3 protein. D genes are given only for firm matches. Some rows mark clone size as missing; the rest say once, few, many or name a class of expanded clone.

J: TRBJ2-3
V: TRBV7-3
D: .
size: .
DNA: TGTGCCGGCAGCTTAAGGGGACGACATAGCACAGATACGCAGTATTTT
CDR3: CAGSLRGRHSTDTQYF

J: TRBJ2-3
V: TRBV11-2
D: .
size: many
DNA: TGTGCCAGCAGCTTAGGTGGCAGGCGCGCAGATACGCAGTATTTT
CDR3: CASSLGGRRADTQYF

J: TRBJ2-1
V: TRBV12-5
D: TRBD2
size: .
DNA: TGTGCTAGTGGTGGGGCGGGGGGAGTTGGGGATGAGCAGTTCTTC
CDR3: CASGGAGGVGDEQFF

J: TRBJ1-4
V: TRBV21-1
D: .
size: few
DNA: TGTGCCAGCTCCCGGGGCAAGCAAGATGAAAAACTGTTTTTT
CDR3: CASSRGKQDEKLFF

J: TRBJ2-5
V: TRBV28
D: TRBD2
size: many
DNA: TGTGCCAGCAGTTCCGGCGGGAGGCGGGGAGAGACCCAGTACTTC
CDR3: CASSSGGRRGETQYF

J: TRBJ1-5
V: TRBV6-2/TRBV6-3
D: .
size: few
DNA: TGTGCCAGCAGAGATCATAGCAATCAGCCCCAGCATTTT
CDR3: CASRDHSNQPQHF

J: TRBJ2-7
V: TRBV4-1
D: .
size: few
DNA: TGCGCCAGCAGCCAAGATCACAGGGAACCTACCTACGAGCAGTACTTC
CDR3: CASSQDHREPTYEQYF

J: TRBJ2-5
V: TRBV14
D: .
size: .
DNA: TGTGCCAGCAGCCAAGTCGAAGTAAGAGAGACCCAGTACTTC
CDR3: CASSQVEVRETQYF

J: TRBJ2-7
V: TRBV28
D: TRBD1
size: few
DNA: TGTGCCAGCAGCCCGTTACCGGGACAGGGGGCCTACGAGCAGTACTTC
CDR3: CASSPLPGQGAYEQYF

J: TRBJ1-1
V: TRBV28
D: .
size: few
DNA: TGTGCCAGCAGTTCCGGGGATGAAGCTTTCTTT
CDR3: CASSSGDEAFF

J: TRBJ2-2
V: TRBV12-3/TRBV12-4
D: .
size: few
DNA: TGTGCCAGCATCCCGGGGACCGGGGAGCTGTTTTTT
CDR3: CASIPGTGELFF

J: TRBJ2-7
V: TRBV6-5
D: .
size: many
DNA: TGTGCCAGCAGTCCCAGGGCGGGGAGCTCCTACGAGCAGTACTTC
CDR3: CASSPRAGSSYEQYF

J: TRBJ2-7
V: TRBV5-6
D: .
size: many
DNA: TGTGCCAGCAGCTTGGTATCCGGACAGATTTACGAGCAGTACTTC
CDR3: CASSLVSGQIYEQYF

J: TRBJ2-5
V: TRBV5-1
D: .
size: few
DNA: TGCGCCAGCAGCTTGGAAAGCTACACCTTAGAGACCCAGTACTTC
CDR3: CASSLESYTLETQYF

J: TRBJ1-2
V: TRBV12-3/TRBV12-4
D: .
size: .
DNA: TGTGCCAGCCTTCGGGGGGCACGTGGCTACACCTTC
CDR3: CASLRGARGYTF

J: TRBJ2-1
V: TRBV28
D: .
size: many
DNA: TGTGCCAGCAGTTTAGAGGGCGTGCAGTTCTTC
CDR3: CASSLEGVQFF

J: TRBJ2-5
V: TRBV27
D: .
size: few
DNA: TGTGCCAGCAGGAGGGGAGAGACCCAGTACTTC
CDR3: CASRRGETQYF

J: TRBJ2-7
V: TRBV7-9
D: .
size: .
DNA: TGTGCCAGCAGCCCGCCTTCGGGTTTGAAGCAGTACTTC
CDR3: CASSPPSGLKQYF

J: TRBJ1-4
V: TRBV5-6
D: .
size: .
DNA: TGTGCCAGCAGCATCGGTCCCCCGGAGACAACTAATGAAAAACTGTTTTTT
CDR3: CASSIGPPETTNEKLFF

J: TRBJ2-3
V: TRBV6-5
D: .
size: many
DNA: TGTGCCAGCAGTTACGGGCAGGGCACAGATACGCAGTATTTT
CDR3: CASSYGQGTDTQYF

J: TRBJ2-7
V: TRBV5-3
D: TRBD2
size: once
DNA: TGTGCCAGCAGCTACCCCGGGACTAGCGGGAGGAACCCCTACGAGCAGTACTTC
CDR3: CASSYPGTSGRNPYEQYF

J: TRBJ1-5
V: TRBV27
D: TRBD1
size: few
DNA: TGTGCCAGCAGTTCAACTTCCGGGACAGGTGCTCGTTCGGGCAATCAGCCCCAGCATTTT
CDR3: CASSSTSGTGARSGNQPQHF